Listed here is a single TCR beta chain. Its target is not known. The assay was immunoSEQ multiplex PCR, and TCRdb's table has in-frame clones only and misses some. Altogether approximately 1,100 clones are present, roughly 80% being singletons, with the ten largest covering 7.5% to 9%. Graft specimens yielded both intraepithelial and lamina propria lymphocytes. Germline V gene lookup returns CDR1 LNHNV and CDR2 YYDKDF (reference sequence). This CDR3 has 14 residues. V was clipped by 4 bases and J by 2 bases, with 11 bases between them. This specimen belongs to a study of graft-versus-host responses after intestinal transplantation. Whole-study context: The recipients all started with anti-thymocyte globulin induction and then took tacrolimus and steroids for 2 to 4 years. Study-wide results and limits: Among recipient marrow samples, GvH clones were found; some appeared first in ileum or blood. Circulating GvH clone levels at their peak were associated with HvG declines (early post-transplant).

The sequence was collected from a human patient who received an intestinal transplant, so some T cells may come from the graft donor. The chain links TRBV15 to TRBJ2-5; no clear D gene. The sequenced sample was ileum tissue, obtained 7 days after intestinal transplantation. For the CDR3, the DNA is TGTGCCACCAGCACATACATTAATCAAGAGACCCAGTACTTC. Translation gives CATSTYINQETQYF.